This T cell receptor beta chain derives from a study of blood T cell repertoires in COVID-19. How the authors handled the data: From reference gene primer amplification, estimates of nucleated cell counts were derived. Assay: immunoSEQ multiplex PCR; the TCRdb copy retains only in-frame clones and omits some. The V and J calls and clone size come from that table; D and trimming were worked out from the DNA. The sample yields about 150,000 clones, around four fifths seen once. Germline CDR1 is MNHEY and CDR2 is SVGAGI. The CDR3 runs 15 residues. With 7 bases clipped from V and 9 bases from J, the junction kept 12 bases outside the gene matches.

Sequenced material: peripheral blood. The V and J genes are TRBV6-5 and TRBJ2-1; 10 nucleotides agree with TRBD1. This TCR was sampled from a man between 65 and 80 years old with acute or convalescent COVID-19. Written as DNA, the CDR3 is TGTGCCAGCATTAGGGGGACAGGGGTGGTTGGTGAGCAGTTCTTC. Its translation: CASIRGTGVVGEQFF.